Each of the 8 T cell receptor beta chains below was sequenced from the same sample in a study of OX40 agonist ivuxolimab in advanced cancers. Some clones are missing from TCRdb's copy, which holds only in-frame ones; the method was immunoSEQ multiplex PCR. The table lists tens of thousands of clones, 80% to 95% of them singletons. The material sequenced was CD4+ or CD8+ T cells sorted from blood, taken in a trial of the OX40 agonist ivuxolimab. The origin of the receptors is an adult with an advanced solid tumor such as melanoma, head and neck, liver or kidney cancer.

The chain is built from TRBV28 and TRBJ1-6; TRBD1 matches 7 bases. J lost 5 bases, V lost 5 bases, and 6 bases had no gene match. This CDR3 is built from 15 residues. Germline CDR1 and CDR2: MDHEN and SYDVKM. CDR3 coding DNA: TGTGCCAGCAGTCCCCCACAGGGGCATAATTCACCCCTCCACTTT. Translated: CASSPPQGHNSPLHF.

The genes are TRBV10-1 and TRBJ1-1, with no clear D. The germline CDR1 and CDR2 sequences are WNHNN and SYGVQD (reference sequence). Trimming removed 6 bases at V and 1 base at J, with 9 bases between. This CDR3 region has 13 residues. Here the CDR3 DNA reads TGCGCCAGCAGCTCTGGGTCGAACACTGAAGCTTTCTTT. Encoded protein: CASSSGSNTEAFF.

The rearrangement uses TRBV7-2 and TRBJ1-2; D unclear. Trimming removed 1 base from V and 0 bases from J, with 12 bases in between. CDR1 is SGHTA, CDR2 FQGNSA, per germline. The CDR3 runs 16 residues. The CDR3 sequence is CASSLVGISSNYGYTF. CDR3 nucleotides: TGTGCCAGCAGCTTAGTGGGGATTTCGTCTAACTATGGCTACACCTTC.

The rearrangement uses TRBV27 and TRBJ2-5; 10 nucleotides align to TRBD1. CDR3 length: 14 amino acids. V gave up 3 bases and J gave up 4 bases; unmatched junction bases: 2. CDR1 and CDR2 from the germline V gene are MNHEY and SMNVEV (reference sequence). CDR3 protein: CASSFGTGVETQYF. In DNA form, the CDR3 reads TGTGCCAGCAGTTTCGGGACAGGGGTAGAGACCCAGTACTTC.

The rearrangement links TRBV5-1 to TRBJ2-7; D not certain. Germline assignment: CDR1 SGHRS and CDR2 YFSETQ. This CDR3 comprises 16 residues. V shed 2 bases and J shed 0 bases, with 15 bases lying between them. DNA of the CDR3: TGCGCCAGCAGCTTCTCCTCCGGGCGCGCCTCCTACGAGCAGTACTTC. Protein: CASSFSSGRASYEQYF.

This chain joins TRBV5-1 and TRBJ1-2; 9 nucleotides agree with TRBD1. Germline V lookup: CDR1 SGHRS, CDR2 YFSETQ. Unmatched junction bases numbered 9, after V lost 4 bases and J lost 8 bases. The CDR3 length is 14 residues. CDR3 bases: TGCGCCAGCAGCCCGGGACAGGGCCCCTTAGGCTACACCTTC. Translation gives CASSPGQGPLGYTF.

This chain joins TRBV5-1 and TRBJ2-7; 11 positions match TRBD1. Germline V gives CDR1 SGHRS, CDR2 YFSETQ. This CDR3 has 16 residues. J was trimmed by 6 bases and V by 3 bases; bases with no gene match: 11. In DNA form, the CDR3 reads TGCGCCAGCAGCTGGGATCTCCCGGGACAGGGGGGCGAGCAGTACTTC. Translation gives CASSWDLPGQGGEQYF.

CDR3 residues: CASSTRGSGYNEQFF. The CDR3 DNA reads TGTGCCAGTAGTACACGGGGGAGTGGCTACAATGAGCAGTTCTTC. V gene TRBV19 combines with J gene TRBJ2-1; D might be TRBD2 (6 bases). Germline V gene sequence: CDR1 LNHDA, CDR2 SQIVND (reference sequence). This CDR3 has 15 residues. V lost 4 bases and J lost 3, with 13 bases in between.